This TCR beta chain derives from a study of blood T cell repertoires in COVID-19. Study details: Both acute and convalescent COVID-19 samples were obtained from the United States, Italy and Spain. PBMCs, B-cell-depleted T cells, or T cells provided the cDNA or gDNA that made up the material.

V was pared by 2 bases and J by 2 bases, with 5 bases of the junction left unmatched. The germline CDR1 and CDR2 sequences are SSHAT and FNYEAQ (reference sequence). This CDR3 contains 16 residues. Under the authors' procedure: How many nucleated cells were present was estimated from reference gene primer amplification. Some clones are missing from TCRdb's copy, which holds only in-frame ones; the method was immunoSEQ multiplex PCR. V and J calls and clone size are given by that table; D and trimming were obtained from the DNA. The table has 470,000 or so clones, 80% to 90% seen once. J is TRBJ2-5 and V is TRBV7-7; the match to TRBD1 covers 10 bases. The TCR originated in a woman in her 30s with acute or convalescent COVID-19. The sample was peripheral blood. DNA of the CDR3: TGTGCCAGCAGCTTAAGGACAGGGGGGTATCAAGAGACCCAGTACTTC. Its protein is CASSLRTGGYQETQYF. The full variable domain, with the rest looked up from reference TRBV7-7 and TRBJ2-5, is GAGVSQSPRYKVTKRGQDVTLRCDPISSHATLYWYQQALGQGPEFLTYFNYEAQPDKSGLPSDRFSAERPEGSISTLTIQRTEQRDSAMYRCASSLRTGGYQETQYFGPGTRLLVL.